This T cell receptor beta chain emerged from a study of T cells expressing NK-cell markers. The overall study: In the group of eight sequenced donors, seven were HCMV-seropositive and one was seronegative.

UMIs accompanied the 5'RACE template switching by which TCR beta cDNA was made. TCRdb reanalyzed the 5' RACE reads, giving one entry per CDR3 protein sequence and no DNA. This table lists 550,000 to 600,000 distinct CDR3 sequences. The germline V gene has CDR1 SQVTM and CDR2 ANQGSEA. CDR3 length equals 15 residues. Sequencing was performed on blood T cells: a sorted CD56 or NKG2C T cell subset, CD4+ or CD8+ T cells, or bulk PBMC T cells (not recorded which). The clonotype comes from a man aged 18 to 30 in good health. The chain joins TRBV29-1 to TRBJ2-1; TCRdb's D gene call, TRBD1, goes unchecked for lack of DNA. The CDR3 protein is CSVPNQGASYNEQFF.